The sequence of this T cell receptor (beta chain) was determined in a study of T cell repertoires in cytomegalovirus infection. Study context: As its CMV epitopes, the study selected recently identified HLA-C-restricted and well-studied HLA-B-restricted targets.

TCRdb reprocessed the reads via MiXCR and lists one record per CDR3 protein. Here the sample spans about 310,000 distinct CDR3 sequences, 20% to 25% being singletons. This CDR3 has 17 amino acids. In germline, CDR1 is SGDLS, CDR2 YYNGEE. V lost 1 base to trimming and J lost 1 base; unmatched junction nucleotides: 6. This clonotype was recorded a few times. What it binds is not known. The receptor was derived from a human donor in good health (CMV status not recorded). Some clones in this sample may be carry-over from other donors' samples. The sample in question was cultured PBMCs, obtained from culture after CMV antigen stimulation. This sequence joins TRBV9 and TRBJ2-2, with 8 bases fitting TRBD2. This CDR3 is CASSVMAGGENTGELFF. CDR3 nucleotide sequence: TGTGCCAGCAGCGTAATGGCGGGGGGCGAGAACACCGGGGAGCTGTTTTTT. Combining the CDR3 with reference TRBV9 and TRBJ2-2 gives the whole variable domain DSGVTQTPKHLITATGQRVTLRCSPRSGDLSVYWYQQSLDQGLQFLIQYYNGEERAKGNILERFSAQQFPDLHSELNLSSLELGDSALYFCASSVMAGGENTGELFFGEGSRLTVL.